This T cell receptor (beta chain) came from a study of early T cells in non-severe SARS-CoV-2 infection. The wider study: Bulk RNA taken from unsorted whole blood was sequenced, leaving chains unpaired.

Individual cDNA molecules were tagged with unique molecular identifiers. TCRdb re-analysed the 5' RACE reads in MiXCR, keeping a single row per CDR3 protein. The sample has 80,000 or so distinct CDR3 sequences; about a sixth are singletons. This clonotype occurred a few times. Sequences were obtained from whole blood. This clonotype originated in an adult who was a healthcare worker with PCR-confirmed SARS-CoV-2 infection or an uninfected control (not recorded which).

The CDR3 loop reads CASSHPGLAASSSYNEQFF. The CDR3, as DNA: TGCGCCAGCAGCCATCCGGGACTAGCGGCCTCAAGCTCCTACAATGAGCAGTTCTTC. V is TRBV4-1 and J is TRBJ2-1; 11 bases are shared with TRBD2. V lost 3 bases and J lost 0; bases outside the gene matches: 10. Germline V CDR1 and CDR2: MGHRA, YSYEKL. The CDR3 has 19 residues.